Sequencing of this T cell receptor (beta chain) was carried out in a study of Ad26.COV2.S vaccination and SARS-CoV-2 variants. Treatment reported: 15 to 20 received Ad26.COV2.S at low or high dose, single or two shots; five or six received placebo; per-sample allocation not given. Specimen acquisition occurred on day 63 following the initial vaccine or placebo injection. TCRdb's copy holds only in-frame clones and misses some; the assay was immunoSEQ multiplex PCR. This sample has 410,000 or so clones, with 90% found just once. The receptor comes from a person between 18 and 59 years old who received the Ad26.COV2.S COVID-19 vaccine or a placebo. The sequences come from peripheral blood, collected in a trial of Ad26.COV2.S vaccine versus placebo.

The CDR3 DNA reads TGTGCCAGCAGCTTATCCGGGACGAATGGAAACACCATATATTTT. Translated: CASSLSGTNGNTIYF. The chain joins TRBV11-3 to TRBJ1-3; tentative D call: TRBD1 (5 bases). Trimming removed 2 bases at V and 3 bases at J, with 11 bases between. The CDR3 consists of 15 residues. CDR1 is SGHNT, CDR2 YENEEA, per germline.